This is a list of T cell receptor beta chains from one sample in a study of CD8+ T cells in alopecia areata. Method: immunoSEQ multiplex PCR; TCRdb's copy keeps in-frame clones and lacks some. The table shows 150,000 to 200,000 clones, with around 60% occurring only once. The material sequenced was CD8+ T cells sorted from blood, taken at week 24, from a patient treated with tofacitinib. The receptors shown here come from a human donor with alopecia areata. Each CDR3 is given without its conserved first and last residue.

cdr3_aa: ATGAGNEQF; v_call: TRBV9
cdr3_aa: ASSIGPGDGYT; v_call: TRBV19
cdr3_aa: SLSMNTEAF; v_call: TRBV29-1
cdr3_aa: ASGLPSRTGLTDTQY; v_call: TRBV12-5
cdr3_aa: ASSRRLDRAGTEAF; v_call: TRBV9
cdr3_aa: ASSLGGYNEQF; v_call: TRBV5-1
cdr3_aa: ASRGSYGLGGVYNEQF; v_call: TRBV11-2
cdr3_aa: SVVVTIKSYEQY; v_call: TRBV29-1
cdr3_aa: ASSLLTGGDEQF; v_call: TRBV7-3
cdr3_aa: ASSPIGQGALAKNIQY; v_call: TRBV4-2
cdr3_aa: ASSLAEPEAF; v_call: TRBV7-9
cdr3_aa: ASSSNNQPQH; v_call: TRBV6-5
cdr3_aa: AWTAGTSYEQY; v_call: TRBV30
cdr3_aa: ASSLNGGGLYEQY; v_call: TRBV7-3
cdr3_aa: SVELGMNTEAF; v_call: TRBV29-1
cdr3_aa: ASRGTGSPQETQY; v_call: TRBV2
cdr3_aa: ASSGGFEY; v_call: TRBV2
cdr3_aa: AISDSSYEQY; v_call: TRBV10-3
cdr3_aa: ASSEASGEGSYEQY; v_call: TRBV6-1
cdr3_aa: ASSQDRDSPRTYYNEQF; v_call: TRBV23-1
cdr3_aa: ASSQWEGGNTEAF; v_call: TRBV14
cdr3_aa: ASRSRAGSAYEQY; v_call: TRBV7-2
cdr3_aa: ASSPSTRGVSTGELF; v_call: TRBV27
cdr3_aa: SVEGGGGAPEKLF; v_call: TRBV29-1
cdr3_aa: ASSLVGVTSGNYEQY; v_call: TRBV11-2
cdr3_aa: ASSLGRSYEQY; v_call: TRBV13
cdr3_aa: AISGSDDNEKLF; v_call: TRBV10-3
cdr3_aa: ASSHLGKLF; v_call: TRBV7-6
cdr3_aa: ASSRRGGTNEKLF; v_call: TRBV4-1
cdr3_aa: ASSEPSPGSGYT; v_call: TRBV2
cdr3_aa: ASSITGEGNEKLF; v_call: TRBV19
cdr3_aa: ASSLERARTPYGYT; v_call: TRBV13
cdr3_aa: ASSLDRGRKGIEAF; v_call: TRBV7-2
cdr3_aa: ASSQGYEQY; v_call: TRBV14
cdr3_aa: ASGQPQH; v_call: TRBV19
cdr3_aa: ASSQDSLWRRGVYNEQF; v_call: TRBV14
cdr3_aa: ASSLRDRALGIQETQY; v_call: TRBV5-1
cdr3_aa: ASSLGGAEVNTEAF; v_call: TRBV13
cdr3_aa: RAVGRYNEQF; v_call: TRBV29-1
cdr3_aa: ASSLSGTAYTGELF; v_call: TRBV7-6
cdr3_aa: ASSTDGINSPLH; v_call: TRBV9
cdr3_aa: ASSSPLSYNEQF; v_call: TRBV7-9
cdr3_aa: ASSLRPRTDSYEQY; v_call: TRBV7-3
cdr3_aa: ASFGGELF; v_call: TRBV4-1
cdr3_aa: ASSLVAQETQY; v_call: TRBV7-8